This T cell receptor (beta chain) appears in the sequencing data of a study of siplizumab effects on memory and regulatory T cells. General study points: Treg-derived clones made up an average of about 73% of mappable alloreactive CD4+ clones with siplizumab and approximately 30% in controls. The naive T cell population seemed more diverse than memory cells and seemed a major contributor to the alloresponse. Just a small share of alloreactive clones was traced back to unstimulated subsets.

Of note for this clone: Its antigen is still unknown. At one end, the junction sequence differs from germline, possibly due to a read error.

Assay: immunoSEQ multiplex PCR; the TCRdb copy retains only in-frame clones and omits some. The data show 100,000 or so clones, just over 90% seen once. Germline CDR1 and CDR2: SGHAT and FQNNGV. There are 11 residues in the CDR3. This TCR came from a human donor in good health. The chain links TRBV11-2 to TRBJ1-3; maybe TRBD1 (6 bases). The specimen sequenced was Tregs sorted from blood. The chain's CDR3 is CQGKEGNTIYF. DNA for the CDR3: TGCCAGGGGAAAGAAGGAAACACCATATATTTT. Drawing the rest from reference TRBV11-2 and TRBJ1-3, the complete variable domain is EAGVAQSPRYKIIEKRQSVAFWCNPISGHATLYWYQQILGQGPKLLIQFQNNGVVDDSQLPKDRFSAERLKGVDSTLKIQPAKLEDSAVYLCQGKEGNTIYFGEGSWLTVV.